Each of the 7 T cell receptor beta chains below was sequenced from the same sample in a study of blood T cell repertoires in COVID-19. Method: immunoSEQ multiplex PCR; TCRdb's copy keeps in-frame clones and lacks some. The sample carries around 300,000 clones, roughly nine tenths recorded once. Sample: peripheral blood. Every receptor here comes from a woman aged 30 to 39 with COVID-19, enrolled during active disease.

The CDR3 coding sequence is TGTGCCAGCAGCTCTAGACTAGCGGATCGAGGGAATGAGCAGTTCTTC. Translation gives CASSSRLADRGNEQFF. The gene calls are TRBV7-9 and TRBJ2-1; 9 bases map to TRBD2. CDR1 and CDR2 from the germline V gene are SEHNR and FQNEAQ (reference sequence). Unmatched junction bases numbered 11, after V lost 4 bases and J lost 7 bases. The CDR3 sequence is 16 residues long.

V is TRBV5-5 and J is TRBJ1-1; a weak D match, TRBD1 (5 bases). Trimming took 5 bases from V and 5 from J, leaving 13 bases between them. The CDR3 is made up of 13 amino acids. The V gene's germline CDR1 is SGHKS and CDR2 YYEKEE (reference sequence). The CDR3: CASRTAEGTEAFF. The CDR3 DNA sequence: TGTGCCAGCAGGACAGCGGAGGGGACTGAAGCTTTCTTT.

The V gene is TRBV19, the J gene TRBJ2-2; 10 nucleotides line up with TRBD1. CDR3 length equals 17 residues. V lost 5 bases to trimming and J lost 3 bases; unmatched junction nucleotides: 9. Germline V gene data show CDR1 as LNHDA and CDR2 as SQIVND (reference sequence). CDR3 nucleotide sequence: TGTGCCAGTAGTCCGACCGCGACAGGGGGCTACACCGGGGAGCTGTTTTTT. This sequence encodes CASSPTATGGYTGELFF.

This chain joins TRBV5-1 and TRBJ2-3, with D unresolved. CDR3 size: 15 residues. V lost 1 base and J 0 bases, leaving 9 bases between the germline ends. Germline CDR1 reads SGHRS; CDR2 reads YFSETQ. The CDR3 DNA reads as TGCGCCAGCAGCTTGCACCTAGGAAGCACAGATACGCAGTATTTT. Protein product: CASSLHLGSTDTQYF.

The chain uses TRBV11-2 and TRBJ2-7; 7 positions match TRBD2. CDR3 length: 18 residues. V was pared by 4 bases and J by 7 bases, with 22 bases of the junction left unmatched. Germline values: CDR1 SGHAT, CDR2 FQNNGV. This chain's CDR3 is CASSSSSLGLESRREQYF. The DNA of the CDR3 is TGTGCCAGCAGCTCCTCGAGTCTTGGACTAGAATCGAGGCGGGAGCAGTACTTC.

The chain couples TRBV7-3 to TRBJ2-2; D is perhaps TRBD2 (7 bases). V dropped 3 bases and J dropped 5 bases, with 13 bases sitting between them. Per germline, CDR1 SGHTA and CDR2 FQGTGA. The CDR3 length is 15 residues. The CDR3 protein is CASSLEGRGTGELFF. CDR3 DNA sequence: TGTGCCAGCAGCTTGGAAGGGAGGGGGACCGGGGAGCTGTTTTTT.

The rearrangement links TRBV7-9 to TRBJ1-4; D unresolved. The CDR3 length is 15 residues. The germline V gene has CDR1 SEHNR and CDR2 FQNEAQ (reference sequence). Deletions cut 5 bases from V and 4 bases from J, with 14 bases between. CDR3 in amino acids: CASSRVGENNEKLFF. CDR3 DNA sequence: TGTGCCAGCAGCCGCGTCGGGGAAAATAATGAAAAACTGTTTTTT.